A single sample gave rise to the 21 T cell receptor beta chains below, sequenced in a study of cytomegalovirus exposure and HLA in healthy donors. Only in-frame clones appear in the TCRdb table, and some are missing; sequencing was by immunoSEQ multiplex PCR. The sample lists about 120,000 clones, approximately 91% occurring once. The sample consisted of PBMCs. All receptors come from a woman aged 18-30 years in good health and CMV-seronegative.

The J gene is TRBJ2-7, the V gene TRBV25-1; 8 positions match TRBD1. Unmatched junction bases numbered 11, after V lost 4 bases and J lost 3 bases. Germline V gene lookup returns CDR1 MGHDK and CDR2 SYGVNS. The CDR3 has 16 residues. The CDR3 nucleotides are TGTGCCAGCAGTGCCACGGAGGGACAGGAGAACTACGAGCAGTACTTC. Its protein is CASSATEGQENYEQYF.

V is TRBV27 and J is TRBJ1-5; 10 bases fit TRBD1. There are 16 residues in the CDR3. V was pared by 5 bases and J by 3 bases, with 7 bases of the junction left unmatched. CDR1 and CDR2 (germline): MNHEY, SMNVEV (reference sequence). The CDR3 coding sequence is TGTGCCAGCAGTCTTGGGACAGGGGAGAACAATCAGCCCCAGCATTTT. Protein sequence: CASSLGTGENNQPQHF.

The V gene is TRBV18, the J gene TRBJ2-6; 8 bases line up with TRBD1. V dropped 2 bases and J dropped 3; count of bases not matched to a gene: 12. The CDR3 loop spans 19 amino acids. Germline CDR1 is KGHSH and CDR2 is LQKENI. Written as DNA, the CDR3 is TGTGCCAGCTCACCAGTGTCTGGCAGGGGGCTAAATGGGGCCAACGTCCTGACTTTC. This encodes CASSPVSGRGLNGANVLTF.

This chain uses TRBV11-3 with TRBJ2-7; 7 bases map to TRBD1. There are 15 residues in the CDR3. V lost 4 bases and J lost 7; bases outside the gene matches: 13. Germline CDR1 is SGHNT and CDR2 is YENEEA. The CDR3 DNA sequence: TGTGCCAGCAGCTCATTGGGACAGCGAGGCGGGGAGCAGTACTTC. Translated: CASSSLGQRGGEQYF.

The chain combines TRBV5-5 with TRBJ1-5, with D possibly TRBD1 on 6 matching bases. Germline V gene sequence: CDR1 SGHKS, CDR2 YYEKEE (reference sequence). The CDR3 sequence is 15 residues long. V lost 0 bases and J lost 1, with 8 bases in between. CDR3 in DNA: TGTGCCAGCAGCTTGGGGACAGCCAGCAATCAGCCCCAGCATTTT. This translates into CASSLGTASNQPQHF.

This chain connects TRBV30 to TRBJ1-1; 7 nucleotides line up with TRBD1. The V and J ends lost 5 bases and 4 bases, in that order; junction bases with no gene match: 4. Germline V gene lookup returns CDR1 GTSNPN and CDR2 SVGIG (reference sequence). The CDR3 extends over 12 amino acids. DNA for the CDR3: TGTGCCTGGGGAAGGGGGCCCACTGAAGCTTTCTTT. Its translation: CAWGRGPTEAFF.

The chain recombines TRBV18 with TRBJ1-1; D gene uncertain. CDR1 and CDR2 (germline): KGHSH, LQKENI. The CDR3 extends over 13 amino acids. The V gene lost 2 bases and the J gene lost 4 bases, with 8 bases spanning the gap. For the CDR3, the DNA is TGTGCCAGCTCACCAACTCTGTCCACTGAAGCTTTCTTT. As protein: CASSPTLSTEAFF.

The rearrangement uses TRBV27 and TRBJ1-1; D is perhaps TRBD1 (6 bases). The V gene lost 6 bases and the J gene lost 1 base, with 15 bases spanning the gap. The CDR3 length is 15 residues. Germline CDR1 and CDR2: MNHEY and SMNVEV (reference sequence). The DNA of the CDR3 is TGTGCCAGCAGCCCCGGGACACGACCGAACACTGAAGCTTTCTTT. Protein sequence: CASSPGTRPNTEAFF.

The chain has TRBV11-2 and TRBJ1-2; perhaps TRBD1 as D (6 bases). V dropped 1 base and J dropped 7 bases, with 13 bases sitting between them. CDR1 is SGHAT and CDR2 is FQNNGV in the germline V gene. The length of the CDR3 is 14 residues. CDR3 DNA sequence: TGTGCCAGCAGCTTAGTTGCGGGGGGCGGTGGCTACACCTTC. Translated, it gives CASSLVAGGGGYTF. Drawing the rest from reference TRBV11-2 and TRBJ1-2, the complete variable domain is EAGVAQSPRYKIIEKRQSVAFWCNPISGHATLYWYQQILGQGPKLLIQFQNNGVVDDSQLPKDRFSAERLKGVDSTLKIQPAKLEDSAVYLCASSLVAGGGGYTFGSGTRLTVV.

The chain carries TRBV6-1 and TRBJ2-5; possible D gene TRBD2, 5 bases. The V gene lost 7 bases and the J gene lost 5 bases, with 20 bases spanning the gap. In germline, CDR1 is MNHNS, CDR2 SASEGT. CDR3 length: 15 amino acids. The CDR3 loop is CASTQLGSIWETQYF. The DNA for the CDR3 is TGTGCCAGCACCCAACTGGGGAGTATCTGGGAGACCCAGTACTTC.

The rearrangement uses TRBV5-4 and TRBJ2-2; the match to TRBD1 covers 8 bases. V gave up 4 bases and J gave up 8 bases; unmatched junction bases: 7. In germline, CDR1 is SGHNT, CDR2 YYREEE (reference sequence). This CDR3 contains 14 residues. CDR3 nucleotides: TGTGCCAGCAGCGCCGAGGGGACAGGTGGGGAGCTGTTTTTT. Amino acids: CASSAEGTGGELFF. The full variable domain, in which reference TRBV5-4 and TRBJ2-2 provide the parts outside the CDR3, is ETGVTQSPTHLIKTRGQQVTLRCSSQSGHNTVSWYQQALGQGPQFIFQYYREEENGRGNFPPRFSGLQFPNYSSELNVNALELDDSALYLCASSAEGTGGELFFGEGSRLTVL.

The gene calls are TRBV21-1 and TRBJ2-7; the DNA was not used to check the table's D call, TRBD1. TRBV21-1 is reported as a pseudogene. This CDR3 has 18 amino acids. CDR3 nucleotide sequence: TGTGCCAGCAGCACCCCTCTGCGAAGGGGGCCGAGCTCCTACGAGCAGTACTTC. Its protein product is CASSTPLRRGPSSYEQYF.

The V call is TRBV14, the J call TRBJ1-2, with 7 nucleotides matching TRBD1. This CDR3 region has 14 residues. The V and J ends lost 1 base and 6 bases, in that order; junction bases with no gene match: 5. CDR1 and CDR2 (germline): SGHDN, FVKESK. In DNA, the CDR3 is TGTGCCAGCAGCCAAGCCTTGACAGGGCATGGCTACACCTTC. It specifies CASSQALTGHGYTF. Filled out from reference TRBV14 and TRBJ1-2, the complete variable domain reads EAGVTQFPSHSVIEKGQTVTLRCDPISGHDNLYWYRRVMGKEIKFLLHFVKESKQDESGMPNNRFLAERTGGTYSTLKVQPAELEDSGVYFCASSQALTGHGYTFGSGTRLTVV.

The chain joins TRBV10-3 to TRBJ2-4, with D possibly being TRBD1 (6 bases). The CDR3 length is 13 residues. Germline V CDR1 and CDR2: ENHRY, SYGVKD. V lost 4 bases and J 3 bases, leaving 7 bases between the germline ends. The CDR3: CAISADSKNIQYF. The CDR3, as DNA: TGTGCCATCAGTGCGGACAGCAAAAACATTCAGTACTTC.

The chain uses TRBV28 and TRBJ1-4; possibly TRBD1 for D (6 bases). The CDR3 extends over 14 amino acids. Germline V CDR1 and CDR2: MDHEN, SYDVKM. Trimming took 2 bases from V and 4 from J, leaving 8 bases between them. This CDR3 reads CASSLRGSNEKLFF. CDR3 nucleotides: TGTGCCAGCAGTTTAAGGGGGAGTAATGAAAAACTGTTTTTT.

The CDR3 here is CASSSRDRVVNTEAFF. The CDR3 nucleotides are TGTGCCAGCAGCTCCCGGGACAGGGTGGTGAACACTGAAGCTTTCTTT. The rearrangement links TRBV5-4 to TRBJ1-1, with 9 bases identical to TRBD1. V shed 3 bases and J 0 bases; nucleotides not matched to a gene: 6. This CDR3 region has 16 residues. CDR1 and CDR2 from the germline V gene are SGHNT and YYREEE (reference sequence).

The chain employs TRBV5-1 and TRBJ1-5, with TRBD1 identical over 7 bases. The CDR3 length is 14 residues. CDR1 is SGHRS, CDR2 YFSETQ, per germline. V was pared by 4 bases and J by 2 bases, with 3 bases of the junction left unmatched. As DNA, the CDR3 is TGCGCCAGCAGCACCACAGGGGGCAATCAGCCCCAGCATTTT. As protein: CASSTTGGNQPQHF.

The V call is TRBV28, the J call TRBJ2-5, with D perhaps matching TRBD2 (6 bases). The germline V gene has CDR1 MDHEN and CDR2 SYDVKM. The CDR3 has 14 amino acids. V lost 2 bases and J 5 bases, leaving 12 bases between the germline ends. CDR3 DNA sequence: TGTGCCAGCAGTTTAGGGGGGAGTATCGAGACCCAGTACTTC. Its protein is CASSLGGSIETQYF.

The chain carries TRBV11-2 and TRBJ2-7; D is undetermined. The V gene lost 0 bases and the J gene lost 0 bases, with 9 bases spanning the gap. CDR1 SGHAT and CDR2 FQNNGV come from the germline V gene. The CDR3 extends over 15 amino acids. CDR3: CASSLEGGISYEQYF. In nucleotides, the CDR3 is TGTGCCAGCAGCTTAGAAGGCGGCATCTCCTACGAGCAGTACTTC. The whole variable domain, remainder taken from reference TRBV11-2 and TRBJ2-7, is EAGVAQSPRYKIIEKRQSVAFWCNPISGHATLYWYQQILGQGPKLLIQFQNNGVVDDSQLPKDRFSAERLKGVDSTLKIQPAKLEDSAVYLCASSLEGGISYEQYFGPGTRLTVT.

The chain links TRBV11-3 to TRBJ2-7, with a weak D call TRBD2 (6 bases). V was pared by 5 bases and J by 4 bases, with 9 bases between. Per the germline V gene, CDR1 is SGHNT and CDR2 is YENEEA. This CDR3 spans 12 amino acids. For the CDR3, the DNA is TGTGCCAGCAGCACGGGACTTTACGAGCAGTACTTC. Amino acids: CASSTGLYEQYF.

The rearrangement uses TRBV18 and TRBJ2-3; D gene uncertain. The germline gives CDR1 KGHSH, CDR2 LQKENI. Between the trimmed V and J ends, which lost 6 bases and 2 bases, there was a span of 12 bases. This CDR3 is 14 amino acids long. CDR3: CASSPTANTDTQYF. CDR3 coding DNA: TGTGCCAGCTCCCCAACAGCAAACACAGATACGCAGTATTTT. Full variable domain (missing parts from reference TRBV18 and TRBJ2-3): NAGVMQNPRHLVRRRGQEARLRCSPMKGHSHVYWYRQLPEEGLKFMVYLQKENIIDESGMPKERFSAEFPKEGPSILRIQQVVRGDSAAYFCASSPTANTDTQYFGPGTRLTVL.